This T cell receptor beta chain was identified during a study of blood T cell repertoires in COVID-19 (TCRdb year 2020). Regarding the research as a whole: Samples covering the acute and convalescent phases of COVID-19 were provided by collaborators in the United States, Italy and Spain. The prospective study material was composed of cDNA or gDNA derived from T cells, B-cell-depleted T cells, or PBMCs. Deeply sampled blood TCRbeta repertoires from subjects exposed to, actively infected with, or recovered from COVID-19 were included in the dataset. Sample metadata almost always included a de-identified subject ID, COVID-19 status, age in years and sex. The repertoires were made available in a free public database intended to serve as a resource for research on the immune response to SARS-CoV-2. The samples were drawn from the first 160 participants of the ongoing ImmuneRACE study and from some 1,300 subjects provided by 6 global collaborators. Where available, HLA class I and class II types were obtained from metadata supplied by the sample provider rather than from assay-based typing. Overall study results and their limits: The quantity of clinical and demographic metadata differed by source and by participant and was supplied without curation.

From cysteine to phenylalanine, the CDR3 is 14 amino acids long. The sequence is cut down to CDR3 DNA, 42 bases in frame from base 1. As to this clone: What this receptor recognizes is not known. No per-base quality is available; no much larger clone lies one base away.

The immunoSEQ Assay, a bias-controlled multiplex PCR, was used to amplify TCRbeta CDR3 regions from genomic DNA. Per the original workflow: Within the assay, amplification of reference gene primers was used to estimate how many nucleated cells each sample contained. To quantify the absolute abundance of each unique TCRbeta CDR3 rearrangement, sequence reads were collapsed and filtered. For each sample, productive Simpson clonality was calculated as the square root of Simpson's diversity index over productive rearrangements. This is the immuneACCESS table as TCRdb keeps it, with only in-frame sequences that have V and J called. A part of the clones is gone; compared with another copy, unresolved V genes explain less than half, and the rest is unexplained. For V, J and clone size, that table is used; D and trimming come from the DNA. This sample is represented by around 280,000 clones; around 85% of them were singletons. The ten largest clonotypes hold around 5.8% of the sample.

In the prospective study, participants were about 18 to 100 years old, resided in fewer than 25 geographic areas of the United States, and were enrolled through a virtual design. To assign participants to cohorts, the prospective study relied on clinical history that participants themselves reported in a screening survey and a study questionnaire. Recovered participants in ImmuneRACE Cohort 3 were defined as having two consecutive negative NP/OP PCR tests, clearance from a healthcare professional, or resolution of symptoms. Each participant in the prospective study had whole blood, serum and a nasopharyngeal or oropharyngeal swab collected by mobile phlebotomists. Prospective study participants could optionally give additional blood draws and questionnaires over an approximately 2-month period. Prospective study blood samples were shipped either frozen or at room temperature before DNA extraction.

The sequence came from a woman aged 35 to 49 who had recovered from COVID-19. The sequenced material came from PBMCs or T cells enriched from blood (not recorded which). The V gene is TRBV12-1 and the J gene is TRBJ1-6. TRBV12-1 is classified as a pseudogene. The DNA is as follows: TGTGCCAGCAGCTTTCCACGGTCCGGTTCACCCCTCCACTTT. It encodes CASSFPRSGSPLHF.